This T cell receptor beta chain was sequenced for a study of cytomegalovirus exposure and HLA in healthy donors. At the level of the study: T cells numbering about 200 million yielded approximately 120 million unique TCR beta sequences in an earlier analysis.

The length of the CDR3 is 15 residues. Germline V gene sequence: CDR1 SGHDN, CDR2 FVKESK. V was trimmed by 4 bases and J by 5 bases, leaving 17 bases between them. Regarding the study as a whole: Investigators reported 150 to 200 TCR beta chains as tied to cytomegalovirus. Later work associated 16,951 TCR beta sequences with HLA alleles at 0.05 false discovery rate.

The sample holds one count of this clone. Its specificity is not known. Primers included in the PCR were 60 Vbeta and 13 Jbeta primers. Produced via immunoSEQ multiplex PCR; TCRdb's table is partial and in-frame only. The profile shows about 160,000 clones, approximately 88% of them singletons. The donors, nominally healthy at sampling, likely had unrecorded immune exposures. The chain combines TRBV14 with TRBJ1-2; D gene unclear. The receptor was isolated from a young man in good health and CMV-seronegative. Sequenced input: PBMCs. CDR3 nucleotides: TGTGCCAGCAGCCCCCAACCGGAGGGTGGGTATGGCTACACCTTC. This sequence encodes CASSPQPEGGYGYTF. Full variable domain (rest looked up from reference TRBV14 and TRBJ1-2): EAGVTQFPSHSVIEKGQTVTLRCDPISGHDNLYWYRRVMGKEIKFLLHFVKESKQDESGMPNNRFLAERTGGTYSTLKVQPAELEDSGVYFCASSPQPEGGYGYTFGSGTRLTVV.